These T cell receptor beta chains were read from a single sample in a study of blood T cell repertoires in COVID-19. Method: immunoSEQ multiplex PCR; TCRdb's copy keeps in-frame clones and lacks some. Among fewer than 200,000 clones listed, approximately 87% were seen once. Sequencing input: peripheral blood. The receptors were gathered from a man between 65 and 85 years old with active or convalescent COVID-19. CDR3s include the opening cysteine and the closing phenylalanine or tryptophan. D genes are given only for firm matches. A row's size may be missing; if present it is once, few, many or a size class.

abundance,v_gene,d_gene,j_gene,CDR3nt,CDR3aa
once,TRBV28,TRBD1,TRBJ1-5,TGTGCCAGCAGTTTATCAGGGGGCACCGTCCAGCCCCAGCATTTT,CASSLSGGTVQPQHF
.,TRBV5-1,.,TRBJ2-5,TGCGCCAGCAGCCCCACCTTAAGGACTGGCGAGACCCAGTACTTC,CASSPTLRTGETQYF
.,TRBV18,TRBD1,TRBJ1-4,TGTGCCAGCTCACCCCTACAGGCAGGGGGTTATGAAAAACTGTTTTTT,CASSPLQAGGYEKLFF
.,TRBV6-5,TRBD1,TRBJ2-3,TGTGCCAGCATTTACACAGGGGACCCCACAGATACGCAGTATTTT,CASIYTGDPTDTQYF
.,TRBV27,TRBD1,TRBJ2-7,TGTGCCAGCAGTTTACTGGGACAGGGCCACGAGCAGTACTTC,CASSLLGQGHEQYF
.,TRBV19,.,TRBJ2-7,TGTGCCAGTAGTATAAGGGGCCACGAGCAGTACTTC,CASSIRGHEQYF
.,TRBV5-1,TRBD1,TRBJ2-7,TGCGCCAGCAGCTTGCCCCGATCGGGACAGCCGGACTACGAGCAGTACTTC,CASSLPRSGQPDYEQYF
.,TRBV6-2/TRBV6-3,TRBD1,TRBJ1-5,TGTGCCAGCAGTTGGGACAGAATTCAGCCCCAGCATTTT,CASSWDRIQPQHF
.,TRBV6-2/TRBV6-3,TRBD1,TRBJ1-1,TGTGCCAGCAGTCCCCTCACACAGGGGGTTGAAACTGAAGCTTTCTTT,CASSPLTQGVETEAFF
.,TRBV6-5,.,TRBJ1-5,TGTGCCAGCAGTTACTCCCGGCAGGGTGGACAGCCCCAGCATTTT,CASSYSRQGGQPQHF
.,TRBV5-8,TRBD1,TRBJ1-5,TGTGCCAGCAGCTCTGACAGGGGCTTGGTTCAGCCCCAGCATTTT,CASSSDRGLVQPQHF
.,TRBV24-1,TRBD2,TRBJ2-7,TGTGCCACCAGTGAGTCACTAGCGGGAGGGCCGAGGGAGCAGTACTTC,CATSESLAGGPREQYF
.,TRBV7-8,.,TRBJ1-4,TGTGCCAGCAGCTCAAATACCCCCATAGCTAATGAAAAACTGTTTTTT,CASSSNTPIANEKLFF
.,TRBV4-3,.,TRBJ1-2,TGCGCCAGCAGCCACCTCGGGACACTGGAGAATGGCTACACCTTC,CASSHLGTLENGYTF
.,TRBV30,TRBD1,TRBJ1-5,TGTGCCTGGAGTCGGGACAGGGGGGTTCAGCCCCAGCATTTT,CAWSRDRGVQPQHF
.,TRBV6-5,TRBD1,TRBJ2-7,TGTGCCAGCAGTTACCCACCCGGGACAGGACACTACGAGCAGTACTTC,CASSYPPGTGHYEQYF
.,TRBV28,.,TRBJ1-5,TGTGCCAGCAGTAAACGGCAGCCCCAGCATTTT,CASSKRQPQHF
.,TRBV24-1,TRBD1,TRBJ2-2,TGTGCCATCCGACCCGGGACAGGGAACACCGGGGAGCTGTTTTTT,CAIRPGTGNTGELFF
.,TRBV5-1,.,TRBJ1-3,TGCGCCAGCAGCTTGAGCAGCGCTGGAAACACCATATATTTT,CASSLSSAGNTIYF
.,TRBV7-2,.,TRBJ1-4,TGTGCCAGCAGCTACGCCCCGGAGGGTGAAAAACTGTTTTTT,CASSYAPEGEKLFF
once,TRBV19,TRBD1,TRBJ1-3,TGTGCCAGTAGTAGAGGGGGGACAGGGAACTCTGGAAACACCATATATTTT,CASSRGGTGNSGNTIYF
once,TRBV5-1,.,TRBJ2-3,TGCGCCAGCAGCTTGCGGGGTGGCCATACGCAGTATTTT,CASSLRGGHTQYF
.,TRBV28,.,TRBJ1-2,TGTGCCAGCAGTTCCATCATGGCCTATGGCTACACCTTC,CASSSIMAYGYTF
few,TRBV7-9,.,TRBJ1-2,TGTGCCAGCAGCTTAGACACTAACTATGGCTACACCTTC,CASSLDTNYGYTF
.,TRBV5-1,TRBD1,TRBJ1-2,TGCGCCAGCAGCCCATCGACCCCACAGGGGCACTATGGCTACACCTTC,CASSPSTPQGHYGYTF
.,TRBV3-1/TRBV3-2,.,TRBJ1-6,TGTGCCAGCAGCCAAGGAAACAGGGCCTGGGATTCACCCCTCCACTTT,CASSQGNRAWDSPLHF
.,TRBV6-5,TRBD1,TRBJ1-3,TGTGCCAGCAGGATGACAGGGTACGAAAACACCATATATTTT,CASRMTGYENTIYF
.,TRBV7-9,.,TRBJ2-3,TGTGCCAGCAGCTCGACAGGTGGGGATACGCAGTATTTT,CASSSTGGDTQYF
.,TRBV27,.,TRBJ1-5,TGTGCCAGCAGTTTGGAGGGTGGACAGCCCCAGCATTTT,CASSLEGGQPQHF
.,TRBV27,.,TRBJ2-1,TGTGCCAGCAGTTTATATGGTAGCCCGTCGGTCTTC,CASSLYGSPSVF